This paragraph covers one TCR beta chain sequence. The PBMCs originated from roughly 10 ml of fresh peripheral blood. Amplifying from RNA transcripts, the study obtained TCR beta CDR3 regions. Investigators did first-round RT-PCR with HTBI primers, then second-round multiplex PCR. One entry per CDR3 protein results from TCRdb running MiXCR on the multiplex PCR reads. This table holds roughly 400,000 distinct CDR3 sequences, roughly 15% found once. CDR3 length: 14 residues. The germline V gene encodes CDR1 MDHEN and CDR2 SYDVKM. These data originate in a study of Graves' ophthalmopathy and Graves' hyperthyroidism.

Sequenced: peripheral blood. This TCR was recovered from an adult woman with stable Graves' hyperthyroidism. The chain joins TRBV28 to TRBJ2-7; TRBD2 matches at 9 bases. The last part of the DNA fits TRBJ2-1 better; the J call may be wrong. CDR3 sequence reads: CASSFAGGPVVQFF. CDR3 nucleotide sequence: TGTGCCAGCAGTTTTGCGGGAGGGCCTGTCGTTCAGTTCTTC.